This T cell receptor (beta chain) was identified in a study of blood T cell repertoires in COVID-19. Germline values: CDR1 MNHEY, CDR2 SMNVEV (reference sequence). The V gene lost 10 bases and the J gene lost 2 bases, with 12 bases spanning the gap. The CDR3 runs to 14 residues. In the original analysis: Estimates of nucleated cell counts were drawn from the amplification of reference gene primers. Generated by immunoSEQ multiplex PCR, the TCRdb table keeps only in-frame clones and is missing some. The V and J calls and clone size come from that table; D and trimming were worked out from the DNA. The sample carries 62,000 or so clones, around 85% recorded once.

The gene calls are TRBV27 and TRBJ2-6; D call uncertain. Sequenced sample: peripheral blood. The clonotype comes from a woman in her fifties or sixties with acute or convalescent COVID-19. The CDR3 reads CATKTVPGANVLTF. The DNA for the CDR3 is TGTGCCACCAAAACAGTCCCTGGGGCCAACGTCCTGACTTTC.